The next 10 T cell receptor beta chains were all read from a single sample in a study of T cell repertoires in cytomegalovirus infection. Using its own MiXCR run on the reads, TCRdb lists one record per CDR3 protein. The sample contains nearly 650,000 distinct CDR3 sequences, approximately 24% of which appear only once. The sequencing input was CD8+ T cells from PBMCs. These receptors all come from a human donor in good health (CMV status not recorded). Some clones in this sample may be carry-over from other donors' samples.

This clonotype was seen many times. The V and J genes are TRBV7-6 and TRBJ2-3; D might be TRBD1 or TRBD2, each matching 5 bases. Trimming removed 5 bases at V and 3 bases at J, with 18 bases between. CDR1 SGHVS and CDR2 FNYEAQ come from the germline V gene. CDR3 length: 16 amino acids. This chain's CDR3 is CASSPSGTGVTDTQYF. As DNA, the CDR3 is TGTGCCAGCAGCCCCTCTGGGACCGGAGTTACAGATACGCAGTATTTT.

In this sample, this clonotype turned up many times. The rearrangement uses TRBV7-8 and TRBJ2-1; 8 bases agree with TRBD2. Germline V lookup: CDR1 SGHVS, CDR2 FQNEAQ. J was trimmed by 3 bases and V by 6 bases; bases with no gene match: 7. The CDR3 runs 15 residues. The CDR3 reads CASSFYGGDYNEQFF. CDR3 nucleotides: TGTGCCAGCAGTTTTTACGGGGGGGACTACAATGAGCAGTTCTTC.

The V and J genes are TRBV28 and TRBJ1-6, with D tentatively TRBD1 (6 bases). V gave up 2 bases and J gave up 10 bases, with 27 bases separating them. Germline CDR1 is MDHEN and CDR2 is SYDVKM. This CDR3 has 19 residues. CDR3 nucleotides: TGTGCCAGCAGTTTAAGGGGGGGGGTGGGTAATCCCACAAGATCACCCCTCCACTTT. Protein sequence: CASSLRGGVGNPTRSPLHF.

The chain recombines TRBV28 with TRBJ2-7; D call uncertain. From germline, CDR1 is MDHEN and CDR2 SYDVKM. V was shortened by 2 bases and J by 4 bases, with 12 bases between the two germline ends. CDR3 length: 14 amino acids. CDR3 DNA sequence: TGTGCCAGCAGTTTAGCCCTTCCGGGTTACGAGCAGTACGTC. Protein sequence: CASSLALPGYEQYV.

This clonotype appeared a single time. V is TRBV25-1 and J is TRBJ2-1; no reliable D call. Germline V gene lookup returns CDR1 MGHDK and CDR2 SYGVNS. The ends were cut back, 1 base at V and 0 bases at J, with 22 bases in the middle. The CDR3 loop spans 20 amino acids. DNA of the CDR3: TGTGCCAGCAGTGAATGGTTTGGCGGTCTGGCACCAAGCTCCTACAATGAGCAGTTCTTC. It translates to CASSEWFGGLAPSSYNEQFF.

The gene calls are TRBV19 and TRBJ2-1, with TRBD1 matching 8 bases. Germline-derived CDR1 and CDR2 are LNHDA and SQIVND (reference sequence). The trim removed 5 bases at V and 7 bases at J, leaving 13 bases unmatched. The CDR3 spans 16 residues. CDR3 nucleotide sequence: TGTGCCAGTAGTTCCCTCAGGGGGCGCATCGGAAATGAGCAGTTCTTC. Its protein is CASSSLRGRIGNEQFF.

This clonotype was counted a few times. The chain's CDR3 is CASSGPSGTDVYGYTF. The CDR3 nucleotides read TGTGCCAGCAGTGGGCCTAGTGGGACGGACGTCTATGGCTACACCTTC. The chain links TRBV2 to TRBJ1-2; a weak D match, TRBD1 (5 bases). V was clipped by 4 bases and J by 4 bases, with 19 bases between them. The CDR3 runs to 16 residues. Germline assignment: CDR1 SNHLY and CDR2 FYNNEI.

This clonotype was counted a few times. The DNA for the CDR3 is TGTGCCAGCAGTGTACTACGTGCCAATGAGCAGTTCTTC. It encodes CASSVLRANEQFF. V gene TRBV6-2 or TRBV6-3 combines with J gene TRBJ2-1; D unresolved. V gave up 5 bases and J gave up 6 bases, with 11 bases separating them. The CDR3 extends over 13 amino acids. The V gene's germline CDR1 is MNHEY and CDR2 SVGEGT.

This clonotype was detected a few times. V gene TRBV20-1 combines with J gene TRBJ1-2; D call uncertain. The germline V gene has CDR1 DFQATT and CDR2 SNEGSKA (reference sequence). V lost 0 bases, J lost 1 base, and 12 bases lay in between. This CDR3 comprises 15 residues. In DNA, the CDR3 is TGCAGTGCTAGAGATTTCAGAGAATATAACTATGGCTACACCTTC. This codes for CSARDFREYNYGYTF.

This sequence joins TRBV20-1 and TRBJ2-6, with D maybe TRBD1 (6 bases). Germline lookup yields CDR1 DFQATT and CDR2 SNEGSKA (reference sequence). V was pared by 1 base and J by 0 bases, with 16 bases between. The CDR3 loop spans 18 amino acids. The CDR3 here is CSARAKQGYYSGANVLTF. The CDR3, as DNA: TGCAGTGCTAGAGCCAAACAGGGATATTACTCTGGGGCCAACGTCCTGACTTTC.